The clone carrying this T cell receptor beta chain turned up a few times. This specimen comes from a study of blood T cells in healthy people across ages. Each donor's blood draw was approximately 10 milliliters of peripheral blood. Next came a second PCR, run for about 7 to 12 cycles, which used a sample-barcoded 5' primer along with a J-beta primer mix. Every cDNA molecule carried a tag from a template-switch adaptor bearing 12 random nucleotides. Every sample produced at least 3 million CDR3-containing paired-end reads. In TCRdb, the 5' RACE reads were re-called with MiXCR into one record per CDR3 protein. This sample yields some 1,500,000 distinct CDR3 sequences, of which less than 45% are seen a single time; under 5% belongs to the top ten. The germline gives CDR1 SGHRS, CDR2 YFSETQ. V lost 4 bases and J lost 5; bases outside the gene matches: 13. The CDR3 is 17 residues long.

V and J are TRBV5-1 and TRBJ2-5; 11 bases agree with TRBD2. The receptor was derived from a woman in her late teens or twenties in good health. The sample consisted of blood. CDR3 residues: CASSVSGGAILGETQYF. The CDR3 coding sequence is TGCGCCAGCAGCGTTAGCGGGGGGGCCATCCTCGGCGAGACCCAGTACTTC.